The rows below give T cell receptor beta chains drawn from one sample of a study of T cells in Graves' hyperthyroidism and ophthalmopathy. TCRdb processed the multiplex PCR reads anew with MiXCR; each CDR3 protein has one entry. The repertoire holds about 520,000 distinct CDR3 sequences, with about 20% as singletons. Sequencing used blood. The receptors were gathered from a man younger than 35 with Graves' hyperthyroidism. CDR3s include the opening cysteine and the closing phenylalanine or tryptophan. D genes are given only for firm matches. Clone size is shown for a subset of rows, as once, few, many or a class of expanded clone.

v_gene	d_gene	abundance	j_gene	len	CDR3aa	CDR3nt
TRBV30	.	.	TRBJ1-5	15	CAWSVDGSGNQPQHF	TGTGCCTGGAGTGTTGATGGCTCTGGCAATCAGCCCCAGCATTTT
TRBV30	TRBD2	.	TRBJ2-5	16	CAWRTRPAGGQETQYF	TGTGCCTGGAGAACAAGACCAGCGGGGGGACAAGAGACCCAGTACTTC
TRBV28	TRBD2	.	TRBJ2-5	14	CASNRLAFQETQYF	TGTGCCAGCAACAGACTAGCGTTTCAAGAGACCCAGTACTTC
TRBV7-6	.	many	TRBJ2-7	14	CASSLAWGSYEQYF	TGTGCCAGCAGCTTAGCGTGGGGGAGCTACGAGCAGTACTTC
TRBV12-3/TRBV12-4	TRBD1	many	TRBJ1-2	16	CASSVTGTADNYGYTF	TGTGCCAGCAGTGTGACCGGGACAGCGGATAACTATGGCTACACCTTC
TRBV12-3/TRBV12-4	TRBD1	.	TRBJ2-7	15	CASSRGQGPPYEQYF	TGTGCCAGCAGTCGGGGACAGGGGCCCCCCTACGAGCAGTACTTC
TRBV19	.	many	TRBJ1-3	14	CASADRSSGNTIYF	TGTGCCAGTGCAGACCGAAGCTCTGGAAACACCATATATTTT
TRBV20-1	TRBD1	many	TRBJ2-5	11	CSAGQGETQYF	TGCAGTGCTGGACAGGGGGAGACCCAGTACTTC
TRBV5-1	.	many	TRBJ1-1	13	CASSPWGRGEAFF	TGCGCCAGCAGCCCTTGGGGCCGGGGTGAAGCTTTCTTT
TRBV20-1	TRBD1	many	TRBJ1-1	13	CSACRQGGTEAFF	TGCAGTGCTTGCCGACAGGGGGGAACTGAAGCTTTCTTT
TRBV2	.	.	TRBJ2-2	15	CATRTSRVVSGELFF	TGTGCCACCCGGACCAGCAGGGTGGTATCCGGGGAGCTGTTTTTT
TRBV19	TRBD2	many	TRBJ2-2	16	CASSHQAGGDTGELFF	TGTGCCAGTAGTCACCAAGCGGGGGGCGACACCGGGGAGCTGTTTTTT
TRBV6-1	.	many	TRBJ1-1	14	CASSITWGITEAFF	TGTGCCAGCAGCATCACTTGGGGGATAACTGAAGCTTTCTTT
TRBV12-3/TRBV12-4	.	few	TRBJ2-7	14	CASSFYRVWGEQYF	TGTGCCAGCAGTTTCTACAGGGTCTGGGGCGAGCAGTACTTC
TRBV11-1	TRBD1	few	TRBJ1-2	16	CASSSTLTGYDYGYTF	TGTGCCAGCAGCTCGACCCTGACAGGGTATGACTATGGCTACACCTTC
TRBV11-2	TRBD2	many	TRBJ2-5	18	CASSYAGTSGDLQETQYF	TGTGCCAGCAGCTACGCCGGGACTAGCGGGGACCTCCAAGAGACCCAGTACTTC
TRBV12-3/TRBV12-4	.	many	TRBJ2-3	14	CASSLNRGKDTQYF	TGTGCCAGCAGTTTGAATCGGGGGAAAGATACGCAGTATTTT
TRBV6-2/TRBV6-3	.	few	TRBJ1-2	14	CASSTRGVFRGYTF	TGTGCCAGCAGCACCCGGGGGGTGTTCAGAGGCTACACCTTC
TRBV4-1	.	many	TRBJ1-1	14	CASRTRVRDTEAFF	TGCGCCAGCAGAACCAGGGTAAGGGACACTGAAGCTTTCTTT
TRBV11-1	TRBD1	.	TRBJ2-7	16	CASSRLRGQGVYEQYF	TGTGCCAGCAGCCGATTGAGAGGACAGGGAGTCTACGAGCAGTACTTC
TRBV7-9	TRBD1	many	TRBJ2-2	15	CASRQGTENTGELFF	TGTGCCAGCCGTCAAGGGACAGAAAACACCGGGGAGCTGTTTTTT
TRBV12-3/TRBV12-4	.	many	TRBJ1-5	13	CASSLGPNQPQHF	TGTGCCAGCAGTTTAGGGCCCAATCAGCCCCAGCATTTT
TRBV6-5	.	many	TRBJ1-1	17	CASSYSVTGRTNTEAFF	TGTGCCAGCAGTTACTCGGTTACAGGGCGAACGAACACTGAAGCTTTCTTT
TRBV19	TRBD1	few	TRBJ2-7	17	CASSAQYLRDRSYEQYF	TGTGCCAGTAGTGCCCAATACCTCCGGGACAGGAGCTACGAGCAGTACTTC
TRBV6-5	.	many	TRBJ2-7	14	CASSVLSRDYEQYF	TGTGCCAGCAGTGTACTCTCCCGGGACTACGAGCAGTACTTC
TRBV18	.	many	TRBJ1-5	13	CASSPKGNQPQHF	TGTGCCAGCTCACCGAAGGGGAATCAGCCCCAGCATTTT
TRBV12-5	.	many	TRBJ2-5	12	CASRGIQETQYF	TGTGCTAGTAGGGGGATCCAAGAGACCCAGTACTTC
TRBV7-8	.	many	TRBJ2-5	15	CASSLAASAGETQYF	TGTGCCAGCAGCTTAGCCGCCTCCGCAGGAGAGACCCAGTACTTC
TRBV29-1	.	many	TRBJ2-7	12	CSVEYEGIEQYF	TGCAGCGTTGAATACGAGGGGATCGAGCAGTACTTC
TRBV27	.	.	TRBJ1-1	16	CASSPPGGRINTEAFF	TGTGCCAGCAGTCCCCCCGGGGGCAGGATAAACACTGAAGCTTTCTTT
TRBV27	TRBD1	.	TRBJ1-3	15	CASSLSQGSGNTIYF	TGTGCCAGCAGTTTATCACAGGGGTCCGGAAACACCATATATTTT
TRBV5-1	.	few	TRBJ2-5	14	CASSSTGGSETQYF	TGCGCCAGCAGCTCAACAGGAGGATCAGAGACCCAGTACTTC
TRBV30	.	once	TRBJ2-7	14	CAWSGQGSSYEQYF	TGTGCCTGGAGTGGGCAGGGCAGCTCCTACGAGCAGTACTTC
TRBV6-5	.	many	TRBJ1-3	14	CASGDGISGNTIYF	TGTGCCAGCGGGGACGGAATCTCTGGAAACACCATATATTTT
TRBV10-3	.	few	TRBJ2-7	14	CAISESRGGHEQYF	TGTGCCATCAGTGAGTCCAGGGGGGGCCACGAGCAGTACTTC
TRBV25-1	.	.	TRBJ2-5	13	CASRTYRAETQYF	TGTGCCAGCAGAACCTACAGGGCCGAGACCCAGTACTTC
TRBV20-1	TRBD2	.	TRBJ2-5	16	CSARDLAGDIQETQYF	TGCAGTGCTAGAGACCTAGCGGGGGACATACAAGAGACCCAGTACTTC
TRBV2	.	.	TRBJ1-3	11	CASRSRNTIYF	TGTGCCAGCAGAAGTAGAAACACCATATATTTT
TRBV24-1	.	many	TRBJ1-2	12	CATSDSEAGYTF	TGTGCCACCAGTGATTCGGAGGCTGGCTACACCTTC
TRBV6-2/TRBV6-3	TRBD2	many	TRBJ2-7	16	CASIRGSGALSYEQYF	TGTGCCAGCATTCGAGGGAGCGGGGCTCTCTCCTACGAGCAGTACTTC
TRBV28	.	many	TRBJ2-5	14	CASSFGGLEETQYF	TGTGCCAGCAGTTTTGGGGGATTGGAAGAGACCCAGTACTTC
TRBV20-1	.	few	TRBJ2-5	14	CSARGDMGSETQYF	TGCAGTGCTAGAGGGGATATGGGATCAGAGACCCAGTACTTC
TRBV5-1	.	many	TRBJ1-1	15	CASSLLDGVNTEAFF	TGCGCCAGCAGCCTCCTGGACGGGGTGAACACTGAAGCTTTCTTT
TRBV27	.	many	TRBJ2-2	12	CARTGEAGELFF	TGTGCCAGAACAGGGGAGGCCGGGGAGCTGTTTTTT
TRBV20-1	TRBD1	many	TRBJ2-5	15	CSARPGQGAQETQYF	TGCAGTGCTAGACCGGGACAGGGAGCCCAAGAGACCCAGTACTTC
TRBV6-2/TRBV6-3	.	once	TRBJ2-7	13	CASTTGDLYEQYF	TGTGCCAGCACGACAGGCGACCTCTACGAGCAGTACTTC